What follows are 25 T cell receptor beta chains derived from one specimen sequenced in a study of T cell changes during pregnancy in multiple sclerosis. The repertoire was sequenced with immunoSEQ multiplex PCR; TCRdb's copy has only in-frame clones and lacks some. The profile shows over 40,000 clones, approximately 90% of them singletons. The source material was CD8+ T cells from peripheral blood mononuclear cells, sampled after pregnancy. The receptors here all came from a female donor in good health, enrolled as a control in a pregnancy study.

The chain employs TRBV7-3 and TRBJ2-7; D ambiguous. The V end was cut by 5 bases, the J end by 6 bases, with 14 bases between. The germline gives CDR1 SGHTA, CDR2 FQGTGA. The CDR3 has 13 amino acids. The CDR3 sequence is CASSPGAVGEQYF. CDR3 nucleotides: TGTGCCAGCAGCCCCGGCGCGGTGGGCGAGCAGTACTTC. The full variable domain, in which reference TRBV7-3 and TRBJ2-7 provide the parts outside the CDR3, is GAGVSQTPSNKVTEKGKYVELRCDPISGHTALYWYRQSLGQGPEFLIYFQGTGAADDSGLPNDRFFAVRPEGSVSTLKIQRTERGDSAVYLCASSPGAVGEQYFGPGTRLTVT.

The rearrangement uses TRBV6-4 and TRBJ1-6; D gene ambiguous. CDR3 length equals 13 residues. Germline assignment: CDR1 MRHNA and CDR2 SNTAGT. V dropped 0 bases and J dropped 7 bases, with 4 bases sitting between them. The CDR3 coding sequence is TGTGCCAGCAGTGACTCCCCGAATTCACCCCTCCACTTT. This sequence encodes CASSDSPNSPLHF.

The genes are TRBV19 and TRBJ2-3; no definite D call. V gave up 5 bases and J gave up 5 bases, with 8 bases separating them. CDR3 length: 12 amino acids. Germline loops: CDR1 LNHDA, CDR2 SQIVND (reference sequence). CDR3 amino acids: CASSPNRDTQYF. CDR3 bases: TGTGCCAGTAGTCCGAATAGAGATACGCAGTATTTT.

The CDR3 DNA reads TGTGCCAGCAGCCCAGGGGGGCGCTACGAGCAGTACTTC. It yields the protein CASSPGGRYEQYF. The rearrangement uses TRBV11-2 and TRBJ2-7; tentative D call: TRBD1 (7 bases). Germline V gives CDR1 SGHAT, CDR2 FQNNGV. This CDR3 region has 13 residues. Trimming took 5 bases from V and 3 from J, leaving 11 bases between them.

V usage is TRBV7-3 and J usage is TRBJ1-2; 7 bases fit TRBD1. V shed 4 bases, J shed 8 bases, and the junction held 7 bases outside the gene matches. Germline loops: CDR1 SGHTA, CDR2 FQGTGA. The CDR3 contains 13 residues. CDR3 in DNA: TGTGCCAGCAGCTCTACAGGGGATGAAGGCTACACCTTC. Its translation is CASSSTGDEGYTF.

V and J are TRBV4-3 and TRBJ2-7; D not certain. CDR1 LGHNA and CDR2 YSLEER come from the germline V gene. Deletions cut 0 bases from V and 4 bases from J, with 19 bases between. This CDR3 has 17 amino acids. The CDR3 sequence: CASSQDPQAHLSYEQYF. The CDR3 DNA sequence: TGCGCCAGCAGCCAAGACCCGCAGGCTCATTTGTCTTACGAGCAGTACTTC.

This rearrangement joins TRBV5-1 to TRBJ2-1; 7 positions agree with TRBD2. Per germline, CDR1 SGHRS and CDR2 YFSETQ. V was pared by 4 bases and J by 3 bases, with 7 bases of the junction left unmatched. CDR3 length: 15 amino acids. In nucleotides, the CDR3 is TGCGCCAGCAGCCCGGAGCCTAGCGGCTACAATGAGCAGTTCTTC. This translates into CASSPEPSGYNEQFF.

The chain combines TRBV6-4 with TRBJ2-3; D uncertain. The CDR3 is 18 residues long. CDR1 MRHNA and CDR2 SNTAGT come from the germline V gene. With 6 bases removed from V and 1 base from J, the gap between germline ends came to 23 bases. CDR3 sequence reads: CASSVSLTDSYCTDTQYF. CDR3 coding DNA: TGTGCCAGCAGCGTTTCCCTTACAGATTCCTATTGCACAGATACGCAGTATTTT.

CDR3 DNA sequence: TGCGCCAGCAGCCCCCGTTTGGGGACAAAAGAGACCCAGTACTTC. This encodes CASSPRLGTKETQYF. V is TRBV4-3 and J is TRBJ2-5, with a possible D match to TRBD1 (6 bases). The CDR3 length is 15 residues. V lost 4 bases to trimming and J lost 3 bases, with 15 bases between them. The germline gives CDR1 LGHNA, CDR2 YSLEER.

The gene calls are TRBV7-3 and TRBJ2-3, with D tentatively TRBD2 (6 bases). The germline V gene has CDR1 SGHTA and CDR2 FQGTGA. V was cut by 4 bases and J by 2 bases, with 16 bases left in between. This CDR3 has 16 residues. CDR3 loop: CASSSYPSDSTDTQYF. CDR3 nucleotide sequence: TGTGCCAGCAGCTCCTACCCTAGCGATTCCACAGATACGCAGTATTTT.

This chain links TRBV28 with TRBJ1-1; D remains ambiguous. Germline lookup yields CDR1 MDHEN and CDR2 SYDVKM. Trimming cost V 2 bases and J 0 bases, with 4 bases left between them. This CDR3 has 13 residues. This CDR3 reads CASSLAVNTEAFF. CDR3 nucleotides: TGTGCCAGCAGTTTAGCAGTGAACACTGAAGCTTTCTTT.

CDR3 in amino acids: CASSDIPDRNNEQFF. The CDR3 DNA follows: TGTGCCAGCAGCGACATACCGGACAGGAACAATGAGCAGTTCTTC. This chain uses TRBV9 with TRBJ2-1; 7 nucleotides match TRBD1. This CDR3 is built from 15 residues. V lost 3 bases to trimming and J lost 5 bases; unmatched junction nucleotides: 8. The germline gives CDR1 SGDLS, CDR2 YYNGEE.

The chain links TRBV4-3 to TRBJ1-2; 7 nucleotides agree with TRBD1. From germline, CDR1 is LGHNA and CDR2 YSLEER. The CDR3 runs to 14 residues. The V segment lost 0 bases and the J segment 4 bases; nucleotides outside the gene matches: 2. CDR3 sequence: CASSQDHRGYGYTF. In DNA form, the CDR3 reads TGCGCCAGCAGCCAAGATCACAGGGGCTATGGCTACACCTTC.

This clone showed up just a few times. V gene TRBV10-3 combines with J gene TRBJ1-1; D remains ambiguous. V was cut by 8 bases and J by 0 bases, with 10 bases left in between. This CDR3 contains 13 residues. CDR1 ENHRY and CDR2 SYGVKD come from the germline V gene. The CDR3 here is CAIQDIMNTEAFF. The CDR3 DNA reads TGTGCCATCCAAGACATCATGAACACTGAAGCTTTCTTT.

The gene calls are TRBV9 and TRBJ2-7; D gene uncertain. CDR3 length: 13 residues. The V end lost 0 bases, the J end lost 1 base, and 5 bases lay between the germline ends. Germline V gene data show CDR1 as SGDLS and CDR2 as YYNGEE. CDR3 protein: CASSVDASYEQYF. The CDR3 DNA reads TGTGCCAGCAGCGTAGATGCGTCCTACGAGCAGTACTTC.

The CDR3 loop is CASSSGGNTEAFF. The CDR3 DNA reads TGTGCCAGCAGTTCGGGGGGAAACACTGAAGCTTTCTTT. This chain connects TRBV25-1 to TRBJ1-1; weak D call: TRBD1 (5 bases). Trimming left V 5 bases short and J 2 bases short, with 9 bases between. Germline V gene lookup returns CDR1 MGHDK and CDR2 SYGVNS. CDR3 size: 13 residues.

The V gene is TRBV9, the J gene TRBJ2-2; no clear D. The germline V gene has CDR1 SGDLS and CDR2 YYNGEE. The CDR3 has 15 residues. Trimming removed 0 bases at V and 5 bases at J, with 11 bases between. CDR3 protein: CASSVDGRATGELFF. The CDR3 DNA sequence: TGTGCCAGCAGCGTAGACGGTCGAGCGACCGGGGAGCTGTTTTTT. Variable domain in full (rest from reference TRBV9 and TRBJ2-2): DSGVTQTPKHLITATGQRVTLRCSPRSGDLSVYWYQQSLDQGLQFLIQYYNGEERAKGNILERFSAQQFPDLHSELNLSSLELGDSALYFCASSVDGRATGELFFGEGSRLTVL.

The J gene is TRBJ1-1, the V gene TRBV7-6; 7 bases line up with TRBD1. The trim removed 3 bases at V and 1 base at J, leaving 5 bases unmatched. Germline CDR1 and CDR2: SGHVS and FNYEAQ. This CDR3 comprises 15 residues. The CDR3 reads CASSFSTGSNTEAFF. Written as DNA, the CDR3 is TGTGCCAGCAGCTTTTCGACAGGGTCGAACACTGAAGCTTTCTTT.

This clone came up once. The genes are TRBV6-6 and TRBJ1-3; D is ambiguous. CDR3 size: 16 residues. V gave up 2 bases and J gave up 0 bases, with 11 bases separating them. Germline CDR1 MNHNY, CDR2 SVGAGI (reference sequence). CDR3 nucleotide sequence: TGTGCCAGCAGTTACGGAGACCCGAGCTCTGGAAACACCATATATTTT. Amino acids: CASSYGDPSSGNTIYF.

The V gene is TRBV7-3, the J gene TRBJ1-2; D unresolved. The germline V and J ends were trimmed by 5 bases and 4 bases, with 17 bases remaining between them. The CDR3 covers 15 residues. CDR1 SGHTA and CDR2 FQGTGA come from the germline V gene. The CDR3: CASSPSPTDVYGYTF. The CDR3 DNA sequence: TGTGCCAGCAGCCCAAGCCCCACAGATGTCTATGGCTACACCTTC.

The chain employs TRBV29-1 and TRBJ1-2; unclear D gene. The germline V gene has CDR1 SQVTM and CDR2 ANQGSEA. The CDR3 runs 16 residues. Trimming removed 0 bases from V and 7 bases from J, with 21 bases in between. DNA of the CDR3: TGCAGCGTTGAAGATCAATTGGGAATCCGGGGTGGTGGCTACACCTTC. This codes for CSVEDQLGIRGGGYTF.

This CDR3 reads CASTWAGTDNQPQHF. CDR3 bases: TGTGCCAGTACTTGGGCCGGGACAGATAATCAGCCCCAGCATTTT. The chain is built from TRBV19 and TRBJ1-5; TRBD1 agrees at 7 bases. V lost 7 bases and J lost 4; bases outside the gene matches: 10. This CDR3 is 15 amino acids long. Germline CDR1 is LNHDA and CDR2 is SQIVND (reference sequence).

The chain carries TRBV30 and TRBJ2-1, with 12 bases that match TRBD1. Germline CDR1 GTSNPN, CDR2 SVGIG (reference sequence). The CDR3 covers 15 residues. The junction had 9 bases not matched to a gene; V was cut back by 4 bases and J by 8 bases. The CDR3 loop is CAWTPGTGGLDEQFF. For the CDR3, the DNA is TGTGCCTGGACCCCCGGGACAGGGGGCTTGGATGAGCAGTTCTTC.

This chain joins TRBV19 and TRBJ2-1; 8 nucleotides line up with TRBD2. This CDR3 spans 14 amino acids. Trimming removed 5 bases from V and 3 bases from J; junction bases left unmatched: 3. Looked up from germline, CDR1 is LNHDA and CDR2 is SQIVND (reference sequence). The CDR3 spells CASSGAGGYNEQFF. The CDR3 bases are TGTGCCAGTAGTGGGGCGGGGGGCTACAATGAGCAGTTCTTC.

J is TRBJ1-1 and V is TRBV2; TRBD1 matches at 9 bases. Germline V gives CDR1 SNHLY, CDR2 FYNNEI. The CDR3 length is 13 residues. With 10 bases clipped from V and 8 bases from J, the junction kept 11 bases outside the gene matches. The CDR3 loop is CATKDYRGREAFF. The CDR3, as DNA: TGTGCCACCAAAGACTACAGGGGGCGCGAAGCTTTCTTT.